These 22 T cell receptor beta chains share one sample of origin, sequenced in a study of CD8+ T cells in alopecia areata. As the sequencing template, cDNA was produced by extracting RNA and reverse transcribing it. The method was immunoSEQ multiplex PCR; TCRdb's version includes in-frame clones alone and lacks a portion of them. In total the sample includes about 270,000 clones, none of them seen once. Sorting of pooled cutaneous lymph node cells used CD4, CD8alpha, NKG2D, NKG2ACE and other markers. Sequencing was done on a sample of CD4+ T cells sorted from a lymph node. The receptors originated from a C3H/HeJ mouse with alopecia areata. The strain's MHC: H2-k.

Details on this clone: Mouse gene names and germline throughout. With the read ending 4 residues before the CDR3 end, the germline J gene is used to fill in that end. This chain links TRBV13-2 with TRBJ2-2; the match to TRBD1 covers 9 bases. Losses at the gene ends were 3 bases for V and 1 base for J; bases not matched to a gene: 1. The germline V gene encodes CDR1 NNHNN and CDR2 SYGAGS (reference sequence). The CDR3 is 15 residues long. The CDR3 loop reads CASGGDRENTGQLYF. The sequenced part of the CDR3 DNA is TGTGCCAGCGGTGGGGACAGGGAAAACACCGGG.

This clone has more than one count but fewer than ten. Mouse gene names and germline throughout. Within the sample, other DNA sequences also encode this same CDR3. The sequenced part of the CDR3 DNA is TGTGCCTGGAGCCGGGACAAAAAC. Protein sequence: CAWSRDKN. The entire CDR3 reads CAWSRDKNTLYF. V usage is TRBV31 and J usage is TRBJ2-4; TRBD1 is a possible D gene (6 bases). The CDR3 goes on 4 residues after the read ends, and that part is filled in from the germline J gene. This CDR3 spans 12 amino acids. Per the germline V gene, CDR1 is GKSSPN and CDR2 is SITVG.

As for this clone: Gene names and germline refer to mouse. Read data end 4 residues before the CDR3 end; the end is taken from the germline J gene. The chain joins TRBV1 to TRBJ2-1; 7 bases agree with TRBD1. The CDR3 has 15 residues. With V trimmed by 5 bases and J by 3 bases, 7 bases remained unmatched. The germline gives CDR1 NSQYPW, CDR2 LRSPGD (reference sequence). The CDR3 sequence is CTCSPNRDSYAEQFF. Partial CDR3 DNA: TGCACCTGCAGTCCGAACCGGGACAGCTATGCT.

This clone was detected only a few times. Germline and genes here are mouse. The CDR3 bases that were read are TGTGCCAGCAGCCAAGACGGGACAGGGAAGGCT. It yields the protein CASSQDGTGKA. The CDR3, in full, reads CASSQDGTGKAEQFF. The rearrangement links TRBV5 to TRBJ2-1; 9 positions match TRBD1. Read sequence stops 4 residues before the CDR3 end, and the germline J gene provides the missing end. The CDR3 sequence is 15 residues long. Germline values: CDR1 LGHNA, CDR2 YNLKQL (reference sequence).

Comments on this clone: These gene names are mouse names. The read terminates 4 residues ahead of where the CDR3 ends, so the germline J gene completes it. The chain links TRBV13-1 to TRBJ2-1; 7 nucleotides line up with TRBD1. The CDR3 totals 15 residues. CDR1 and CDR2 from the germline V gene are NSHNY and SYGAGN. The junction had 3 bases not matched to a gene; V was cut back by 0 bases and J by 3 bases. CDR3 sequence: CASSDAGDSYAEQFF. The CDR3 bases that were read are TGTGCCAGCAGTGATGCAGGGGACAGCTATGCT.

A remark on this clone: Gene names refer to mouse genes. CDR3 sequence reads: CTCSARGNTLYF. The CDR3 bases that were read are TGCACCTGCAGTGCTAGGGGGAAC. The chain has TRBV1 and TRBJ2-4; the D gene is possibly TRBD1 (6 bases). The CDR3 extends 4 residues past the end of the read, so its final part is completed from the germline J gene. This CDR3 region has 12 residues. Germline V gene data show CDR1 as NSQYPW and CDR2 as LRSPGD (reference sequence).

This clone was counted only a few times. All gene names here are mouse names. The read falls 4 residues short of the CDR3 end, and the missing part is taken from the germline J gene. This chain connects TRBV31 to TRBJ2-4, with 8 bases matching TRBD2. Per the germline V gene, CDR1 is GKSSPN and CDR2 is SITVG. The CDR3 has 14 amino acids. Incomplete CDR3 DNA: TGTGCCTGGAGTCTAGCTGGGGGGAAAAAC. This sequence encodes CAWSLAGGKN. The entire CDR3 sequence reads CAWSLAGGKNTLYF.

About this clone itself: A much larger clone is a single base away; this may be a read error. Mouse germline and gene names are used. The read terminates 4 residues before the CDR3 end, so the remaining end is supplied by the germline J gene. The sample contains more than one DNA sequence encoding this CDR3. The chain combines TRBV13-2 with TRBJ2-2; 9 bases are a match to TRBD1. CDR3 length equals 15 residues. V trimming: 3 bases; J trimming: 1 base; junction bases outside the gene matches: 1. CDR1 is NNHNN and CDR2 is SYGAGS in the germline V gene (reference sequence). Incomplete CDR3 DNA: TGTGCCAGCGGTGGGGGACAGGGAAACACCGGG. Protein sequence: CASGGGQGNTG. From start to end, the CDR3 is CASGGGQGNTGQLYF.

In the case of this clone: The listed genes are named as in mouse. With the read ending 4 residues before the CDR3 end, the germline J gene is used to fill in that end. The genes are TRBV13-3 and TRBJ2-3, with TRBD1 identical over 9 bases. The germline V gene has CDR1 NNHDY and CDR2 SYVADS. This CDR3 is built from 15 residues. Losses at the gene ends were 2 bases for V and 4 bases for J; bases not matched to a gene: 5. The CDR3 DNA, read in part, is TGTGCCAGCAGTGAGGGCGGACAGGGGCCAGAA. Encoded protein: CASSEGGQGPE. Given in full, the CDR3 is CASSEGGQGPETLYF.

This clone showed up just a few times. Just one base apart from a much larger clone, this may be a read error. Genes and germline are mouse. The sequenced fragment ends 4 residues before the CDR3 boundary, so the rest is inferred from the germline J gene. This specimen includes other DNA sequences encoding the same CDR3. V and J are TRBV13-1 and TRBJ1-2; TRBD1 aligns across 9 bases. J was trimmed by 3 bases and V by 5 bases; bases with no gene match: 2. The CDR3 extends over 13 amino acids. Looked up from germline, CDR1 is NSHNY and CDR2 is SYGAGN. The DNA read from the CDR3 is TGTGCCAGCAGGGACAGGGGTGACTCC. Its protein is CASRDRGDS. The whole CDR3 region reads CASRDRGDSDYTF.

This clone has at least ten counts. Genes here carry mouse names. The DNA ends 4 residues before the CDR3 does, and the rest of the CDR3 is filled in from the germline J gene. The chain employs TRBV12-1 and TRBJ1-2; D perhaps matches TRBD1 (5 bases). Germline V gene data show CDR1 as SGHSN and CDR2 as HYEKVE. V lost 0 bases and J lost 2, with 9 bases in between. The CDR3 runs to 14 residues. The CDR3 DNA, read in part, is TGTGCCAGCTCTCTCTCGCCAGGGAACTCC. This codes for CASSLSPGNS. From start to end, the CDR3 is CASSLSPGNSDYTF.

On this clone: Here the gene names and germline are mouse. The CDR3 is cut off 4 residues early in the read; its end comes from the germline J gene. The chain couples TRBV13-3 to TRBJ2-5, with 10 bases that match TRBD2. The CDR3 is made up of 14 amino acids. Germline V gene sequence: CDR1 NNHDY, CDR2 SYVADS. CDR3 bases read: TGTGCCAGCAGTGGGACTGGGGGTGGAGAC. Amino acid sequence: CASSGTGGGD. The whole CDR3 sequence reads CASSGTGGGDTQYF.

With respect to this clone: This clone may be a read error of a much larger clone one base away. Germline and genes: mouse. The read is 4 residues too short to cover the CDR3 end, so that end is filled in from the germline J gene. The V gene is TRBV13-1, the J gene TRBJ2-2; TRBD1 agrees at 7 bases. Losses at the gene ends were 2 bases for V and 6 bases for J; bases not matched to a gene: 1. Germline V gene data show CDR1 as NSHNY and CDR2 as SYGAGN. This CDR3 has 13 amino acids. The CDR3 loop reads CASSEDRSGQLYF. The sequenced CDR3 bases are TGTGCCAGCAGTGAGGACAGGTCCGGG.

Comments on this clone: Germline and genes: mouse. CDR3 sequence: CTCSAGSGTGGGAEQFF. Incomplete CDR3 DNA: TGCACCTGCAGTGCAGGGAGCGGGACTGGGGGAGGAGCT. The V gene is TRBV1, the J gene TRBJ2-1; 11 positions match TRBD2. Coverage ceases 4 residues before the CDR3 finishes, and the germline J gene fills in the end. The germline V gene has CDR1 NSQYPW and CDR2 LRSPGD (reference sequence). This CDR3 is 17 amino acids long.

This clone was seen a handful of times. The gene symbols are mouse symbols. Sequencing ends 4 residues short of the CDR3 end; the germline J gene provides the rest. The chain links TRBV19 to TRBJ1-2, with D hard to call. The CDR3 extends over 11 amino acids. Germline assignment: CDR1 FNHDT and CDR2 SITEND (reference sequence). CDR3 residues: CASSLCADYTF. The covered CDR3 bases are TGTGCCAGCAGTCTCTGCGCC.

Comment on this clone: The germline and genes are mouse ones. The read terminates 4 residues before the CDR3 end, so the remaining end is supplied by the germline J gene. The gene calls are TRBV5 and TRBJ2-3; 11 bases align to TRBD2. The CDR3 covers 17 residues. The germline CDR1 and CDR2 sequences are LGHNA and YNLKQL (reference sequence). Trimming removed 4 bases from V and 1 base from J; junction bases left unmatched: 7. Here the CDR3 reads CASSPRLGGGRAETLYF. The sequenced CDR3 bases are TGTGCCAGCAGCCCCCGACTGGGGGGGGGACGTGCAGAA.

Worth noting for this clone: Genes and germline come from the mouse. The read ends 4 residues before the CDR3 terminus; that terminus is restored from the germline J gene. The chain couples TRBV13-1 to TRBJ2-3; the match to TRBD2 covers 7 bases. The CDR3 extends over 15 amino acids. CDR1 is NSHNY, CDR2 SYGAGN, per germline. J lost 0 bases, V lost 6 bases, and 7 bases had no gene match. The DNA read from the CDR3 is TGTGCCAGCACTCGACTGGGAGCTAGTGCAGAA. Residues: CASTRLGASAE. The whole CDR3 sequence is CASTRLGASAETLYF.

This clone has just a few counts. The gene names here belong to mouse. The CDR3 DNA, read in part, is TGTGCCAGCAGACAACAGACTGCAAACACA. It is translated as CASRQQTANT. The complete CDR3 reads CASRQQTANTEVFF. The chain has TRBV19 and TRBJ1-1; D not certain. The read comes to an end 4 residues before the CDR3 does, leaving the germline J gene to fill in the end. CDR3 length: 14 residues. Deletions cut 5 bases from V and 0 bases from J, with 11 bases between. From germline, CDR1 is FNHDT and CDR2 SITEND (reference sequence).

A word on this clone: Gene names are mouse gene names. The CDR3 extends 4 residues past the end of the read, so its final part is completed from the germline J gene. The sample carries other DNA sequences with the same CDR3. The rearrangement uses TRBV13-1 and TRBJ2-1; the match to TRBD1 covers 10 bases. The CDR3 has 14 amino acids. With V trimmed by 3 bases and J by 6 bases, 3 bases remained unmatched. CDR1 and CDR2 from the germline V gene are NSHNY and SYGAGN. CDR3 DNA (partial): TGTGCCAGCAGTGGAGACAGGGGGCGTGCT. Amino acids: CASSGDRGRA. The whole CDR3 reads CASSGDRGRAEQFF.

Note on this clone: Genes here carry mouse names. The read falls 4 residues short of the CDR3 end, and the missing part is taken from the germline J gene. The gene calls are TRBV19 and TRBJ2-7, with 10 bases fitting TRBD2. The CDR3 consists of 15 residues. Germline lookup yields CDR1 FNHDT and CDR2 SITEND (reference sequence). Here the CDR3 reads CASSTPSGTGDEQYF. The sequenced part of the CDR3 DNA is TGTGCCAGCAGTACGCCTTCCGGGACTGGGGAT.

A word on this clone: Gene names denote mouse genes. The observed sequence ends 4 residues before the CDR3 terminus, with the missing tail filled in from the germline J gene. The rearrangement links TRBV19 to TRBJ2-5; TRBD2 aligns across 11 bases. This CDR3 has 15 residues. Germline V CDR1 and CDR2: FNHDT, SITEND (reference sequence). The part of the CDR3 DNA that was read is TGTGCCAGCAGGTCACTGGGGGGGCGCGGAGAC. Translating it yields CASRSLGGRGD. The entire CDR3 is CASRSLGGRGDTQYF.

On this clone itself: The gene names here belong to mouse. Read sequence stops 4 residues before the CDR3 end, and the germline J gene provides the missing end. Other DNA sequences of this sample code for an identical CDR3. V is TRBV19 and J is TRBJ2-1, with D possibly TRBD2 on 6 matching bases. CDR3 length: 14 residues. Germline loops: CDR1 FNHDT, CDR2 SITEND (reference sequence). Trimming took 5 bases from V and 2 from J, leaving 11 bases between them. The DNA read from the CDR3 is TGTGCCAGCAGCCCCCGGGGGGACTATGCT. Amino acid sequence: CASSPRGDYA. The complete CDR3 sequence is CASSPRGDYAEQFF.